This T cell receptor (beta chain) was retrieved from a study of vaccination and CD4 T cells after COVID-19. Oncomine TCR Beta short-read sequencing was applied to DNA from cultured CD4+ T cells. TCRdb ran MiXCR on the PCR reads and lists one entry per CDR3 protein. The sample includes approximately 12,000 distinct CDR3 sequences, around half seen only once; the top ten take under 20%. In this sample, this clonotype turned up a few times. No antigen is known for it. Germline V lookup: CDR1 MNHNS, CDR2 SASEGT. Trimming removed 6 bases at V and 5 bases at J, with 20 bases between. The CDR3 is made up of 16 amino acids. Treatment meaning: roughly ten-day PBMC culture with coronavirus spike peptide pools or control peptides (ViraFEST assay).

This clonotype originated in a human donor who had recovered from COVID-19. Sequencing was done on a sample of CD4+ T cells from blood, cultured in vitro. The genes are TRBV6-1 and TRBJ2-1; weak D call: TRBD2 (6 bases). The DNA of the CDR3 is TGTGCCAGCAGGGATGTACTAGCTCCAATTCACAATGAGCAGTTCTTC. Protein sequence: CASRDVLAPIHNEQFF.